A selection of T cell receptor beta chains follows, all from one sample in a study of cytomegalovirus exposure and HLA in healthy donors. Here immunoSEQ multiplex PCR was the method, and the copy in TCRdb shows in-frame clones only, minus some. The sample records around 97,000 clones, roughly 70% being singletons. The sequenced sample was PBMCs. The source is a woman aged 45-65 years in good health and CMV-seronegative. Each CDR3 is given without its conserved first and last residue. The D gene is left open where the match is weak. Clone size is shown for a subset of rows, as once, few, many or a class of expanded clone.

D	J	size	V	CDR3
TRBD1	TRBJ1-4	.	TRBV6-5	ATRTGGADEKLF
.	TRBJ1-1	.	TRBV5-6	ASSWGPWGEAF
TRBD1	TRBJ1-2	.	TRBV19	ASVGGQYYGYT
.	TRBJ2-5	.	TRBV19	ASSGAGGQETQY
TRBD2	TRBJ2-5	few	TRBV7-9	ASSRGLAGGEETQY
.	TRBJ1-2	.	TRBV27	ASSFLARGLGYT
.	TRBJ1-5	.	TRBV5-6	ASSLTGRISNQPQH
TRBD1	TRBJ2-7	.	TRBV18	ASSGDSSYEQY
.	TRBJ2-2	.	TRBV2	ASRGLENTGELF
.	TRBJ1-1	.	TRBV4-2	ASSQDAGNTEAF
.	TRBJ2-5	.	TRBV2	ASRELQETQY
TRBD2	TRBJ2-1	.	TRBV28	ASSLSGTSGGHTYNEQF
.	TRBJ2-3	.	TRBV6-5	ASRMRERTDTQY
.	TRBJ1-5	.	TRBV18	ASSPPQTGVSNQPQH
.	TRBJ1-2	.	TRBV25-1	ASSALSGPRNGYT
.	TRBJ1-5	.	TRBV2	ASRADSSNQPQH
TRBD2	TRBJ2-1	.	TRBV9	ASSVGGLGWGSSYNEQF
.	TRBJ1-5	.	TRBV10-2	ASSDPGNQPQH
.	TRBJ2-3	.	TRBV7-8	ASSSRGHADTQY
.	TRBJ1-1	few	TRBV28	ASSLGYRGTEAF